This TCR beta chain was found in a study of CD8 T cells in ankylosing spondylitis. Overall study findings and caveats: The clones that were linked to disease were reported to be significantly enriched in matched synovial fluid samples from ankylosing spondylitis patients. Earlier authors reported some of these motif variants in reactive arthritis synovial fluid and blood. Several highly homologous variants made up a TCR beta motif that seemed to typify ankylosing spondylitis blood.

Details on this clonotype: Its antigen is unidentified.

Researchers built TCR beta libraries using quantitative 5'-RACE with molecular barcodes. MiXCR, applied by TCRdb to the 5' RACE reads, yields one record per CDR3 protein. The table records some 71,000 distinct CDR3 sequences, about 5.7% of them present only once. The sequence was collected from a male donor with ankylosing spondylitis or in good health (not recorded which). The sequencing input was blood, either unsorted or a sorted T cell fraction (not recorded which).

This CDR3 reads CSAGRSTFEQYF. In DNA, the CDR3 is TGCAGCGCCGGGCGGAGTACGTTCGAGCAGTACTTC. The chain employs TRBV29-1 and TRBJ2-7; the D is unclear. V was cut by 7 bases and J by 6 bases, with 16 bases left in between. Germline lookup yields CDR1 SQVTM and CDR2 ANQGSEA. The CDR3 contains 12 residues.